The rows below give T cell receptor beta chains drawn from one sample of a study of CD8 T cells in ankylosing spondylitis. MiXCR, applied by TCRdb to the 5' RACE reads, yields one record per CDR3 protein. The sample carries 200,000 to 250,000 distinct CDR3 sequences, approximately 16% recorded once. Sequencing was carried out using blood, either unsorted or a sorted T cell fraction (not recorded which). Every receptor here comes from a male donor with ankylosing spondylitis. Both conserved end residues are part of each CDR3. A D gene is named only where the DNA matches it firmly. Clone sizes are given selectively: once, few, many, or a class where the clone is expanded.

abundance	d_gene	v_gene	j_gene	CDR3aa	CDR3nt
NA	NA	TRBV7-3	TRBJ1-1	CASSQYSGRDTEAFF	TGTGCCAGCAGCCAATACTCCGGCCGGGACACTGAAGCTTTCTTT
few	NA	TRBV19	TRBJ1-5	CASSFSAYSNQPQHF	TGTGCCAGTAGTTTCTCTGCTTATAGCAATCAGCCCCAGCATTTT
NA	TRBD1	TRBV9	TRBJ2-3	CASSVGGGTGPADTQYF	TGTGCCAGCAGCGTAGGGGGAGGGACAGGGCCCGCAGATACGCAGTATTTT
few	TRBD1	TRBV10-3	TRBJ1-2	CAISDRGGGGYTF	TGTGCCATCAGTGACAGGGGGGGCGGTGGCTACACCTTC
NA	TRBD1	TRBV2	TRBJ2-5	CASSVPGGLTGDGQETQYF	TGTGCCAGCAGTGTTCCAGGGGGCCTGACGGGAGATGGCCAAGAGACCCAGTACTTC
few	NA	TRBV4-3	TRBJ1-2	CASSQDFPGNYGYTF	TGCGCCAGCAGCCAAGATTTCCCAGGGAACTATGGCTACACCTTC
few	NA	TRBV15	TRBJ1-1	CATSRDPETMNTEAFF	TGTGCCACCAGCAGAGACCCGGAAACTATGAACACTGAAGCTTTCTTT
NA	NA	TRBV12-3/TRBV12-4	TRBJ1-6	CASSFSYSSPLHF	TGTGCCAGCAGTTTTTCCTACAGTTCACCCCTCCACTTT
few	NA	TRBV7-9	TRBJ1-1	CASSEGDINTEAFF	TGTGCCAGCAGCGAGGGGGATATAAACACTGAAGCTTTCTTT
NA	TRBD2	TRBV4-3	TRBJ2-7	CASSQVFSAGGVYEQYF	TGCGCCAGCAGCCAAGTTTTTTCAGCGGGAGGGGTCTACGAGCAGTACTTC
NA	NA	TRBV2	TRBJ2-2	CASSNGSPTGELFF	TGTGCCAGCAGTAACGGAAGTCCTACCGGGGAGCTGTTTTTT
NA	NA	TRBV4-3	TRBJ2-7	CASSQDLGDLTYEQYF	TGCGCCAGCAGCCAAGATTTGGGCGACCTAACCTACGAGCAGTACTTC
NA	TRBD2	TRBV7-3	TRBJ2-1	CASSLISGGSYNEQFF	TGTGCCAGCAGCTTAATTAGCGGGGGTTCCTACAATGAGCAGTTCTTC
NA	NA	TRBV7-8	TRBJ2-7	CASSLALLSGQYF	TGTGCCAGCAGCTTAGCGCTGTTGTCTGGGCAGTACTTC
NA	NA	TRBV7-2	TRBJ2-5	CASSPYGQMIGETQYF	TGTGCCAGCAGCCCCTACGGACAGATGATAGGGGAGACCCAGTACTTC
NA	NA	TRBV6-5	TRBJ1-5	CASSYSASSNQPQHF	TGTGCCAGCAGTTACTCTGCCTCAAGCAATCAGCCCCAGCATTTT
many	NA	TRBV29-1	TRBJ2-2	CSVPGHSGGELFF	TGCAGCGTTCCGGGACATTCGGGCGGGGAGCTGTTTTTT
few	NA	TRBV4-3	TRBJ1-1	CASSQDLEGRAFF	TGCGCCAGCAGCCAAGATCTTGAGGGTAGAGCTTTCTTT
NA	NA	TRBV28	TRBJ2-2	CATSSLNTGELFF	TGTGCCACCTCTAGCTTGAACACCGGGGAGCTGTTTTTT
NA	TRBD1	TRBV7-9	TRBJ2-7	CASKTGTGHEQYF	TGTGCCAGCAAAACCGGGACAGGCCACGAGCAGTACTTC
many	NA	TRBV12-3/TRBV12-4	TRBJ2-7	CASSFKGTGDEQYF	TGTGCCAGCAGTTTTAAAGGGACGGGAGACGAGCAGTACTTC
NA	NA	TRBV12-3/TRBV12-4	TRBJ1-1	CASSRQSSGTEAFF	TGTGCCAGCAGTCGACAGTCCTCCGGCACTGAAGCTTTCTTT
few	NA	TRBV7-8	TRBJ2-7	CASSQEGLGIYEQYF	TGTGCCAGCAGCCAGGAGGGGCTAGGGATCTACGAGCAGTACTTC
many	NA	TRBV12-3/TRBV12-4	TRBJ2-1	CASSAGPEQFF	TGTGCCAGCAGTGCGGGACCCGAGCAGTTCTTC
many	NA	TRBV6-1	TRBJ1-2	CASSPSMGSRYNYGYTF	TGTGCCAGCAGCCCCAGTATGGGGTCCCGCTATAACTATGGCTACACCTTC
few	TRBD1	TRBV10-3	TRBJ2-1	CAFAETPGGFTNEQFF	TGTGCCTTCGCTGAAACCCCAGGGGGCTTTACCAATGAGCAGTTCTTC
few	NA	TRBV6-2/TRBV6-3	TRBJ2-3	CATDSYTDTQYF	TGTGCCACGGACAGTTACACAGATACGCAGTATTTT
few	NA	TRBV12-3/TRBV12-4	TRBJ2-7	CASSLSGVGGRDEQYF	TGTGCCAGCAGTTTATCGGGGGTGGGGGGCCGCGACGAGCAGTACTTC
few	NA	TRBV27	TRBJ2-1	CASSEQRNKFNEQFF	TGTGCCAGCAGTGAACAGCGCAACAAATTCAATGAGCAGTTCTTC
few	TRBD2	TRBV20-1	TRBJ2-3	CSADVSGGAGDTQYF	TGCAGTGCAGACGTTAGCGGGGGGGCCGGAGATACGCAGTATTTT
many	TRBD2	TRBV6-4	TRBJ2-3	CASSDSSSGGDTQYF	TGTGCCAGCAGTGACTCGTCTAGCGGGGGAGATACGCAGTATTTT
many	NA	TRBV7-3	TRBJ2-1	CASSLTGGSEQFF	TGTGCCAGCAGCTTAACGGGAGGTAGTGAGCAGTTCTTC
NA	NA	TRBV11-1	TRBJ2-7	CASRYTGTYEQYF	TGTGCCAGCAGGTACACTGGAACCTACGAGCAGTACTTC
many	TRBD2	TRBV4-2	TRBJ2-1	CASSQVTSGGYNEQFF	TGTGCCAGCAGCCAAGTGACTAGCGGGGGTTACAATGAGCAGTTCTTC
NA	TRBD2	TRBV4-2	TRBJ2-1	CASSLRLMGTGGPSNEQFF	TGTGCCAGCAGCCTCCGCCTGATGGGGACGGGAGGGCCCTCCAATGAGCAGTTCTTC
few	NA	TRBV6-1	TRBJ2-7	CASSERGLSYEQYF	TGTGCCAGCAGTGAACGGGGCCTCTCCTACGAGCAGTACTTC
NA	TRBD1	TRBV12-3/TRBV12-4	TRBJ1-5	CASSHRGLSNQPQHF	TGTGCCAGCAGCCACAGGGGGCTGAGCAATCAGCCCCAGCATTTT
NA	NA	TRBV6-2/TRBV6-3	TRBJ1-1	CASSYVRVQLNTEAFF	TGTGCCAGCAGTTACGTTCGTGTACAGCTGAACACTGAAGCTTTCTTT
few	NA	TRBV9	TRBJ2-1	CASSVASTLAVGNEQFF	TGTGCCAGCAGCGTAGCCTCCACCTTAGCGGTGGGAAATGAGCAGTTCTTC
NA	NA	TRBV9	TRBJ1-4	CASSVAGSNEKLFF	TGTGCCAGCAGCGTAGCAGGGTCTAATGAAAAACTGTTTTTT
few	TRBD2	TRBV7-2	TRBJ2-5	CASRLSGMDRPYF	TGTGCCAGCAGACTTAGCGGGATGGATCGCCCGTACTTC
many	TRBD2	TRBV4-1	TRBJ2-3	CASSQELAGGADTQYF	TGCGCCAGCAGCCAAGAACTAGCGGGGGGGGCAGATACGCAGTATTTT
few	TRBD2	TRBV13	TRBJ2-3	CASSLRGGGFVSDTQYF	TGTGCCAGCAGCCTACGGGGCGGGGGGTTCGTGTCAGATACGCAGTATTTT
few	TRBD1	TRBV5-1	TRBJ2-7	CASSLAQGADEQYF	TGCGCCAGCAGCTTGGCACAGGGGGCCGACGAGCAGTACTTC
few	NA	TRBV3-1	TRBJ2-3	CASSQVSGRPSTDTQYF	TGTGCCAGCAGCCAAGTATCAGGGCGCCCTAGCACAGATACGCAGTATTTT
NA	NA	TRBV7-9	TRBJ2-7	CASSLQPDYEQYF	TGTGCCAGCAGCTTACAACCCGACTACGAGCAGTACTTC
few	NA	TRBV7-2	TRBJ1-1	CASSGLGSYNTEAFF	TGTGCCAGCAGCGGGCTTGGCTCCTATAACACTGAAGCTTTCTTT
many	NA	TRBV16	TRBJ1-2	CASSQRQFYGYTF	TGTGCCAGCAGCCAAAGGCAGTTCTATGGCTACACCTTC
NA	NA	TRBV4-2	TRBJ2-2	CASSQVSTSTGELFF	TGTGCCAGCAGCCAAGTCTCAACCTCGACCGGGGAGCTGTTTTTT
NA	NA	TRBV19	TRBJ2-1	CASSLGGPFNEQFF	TGTGCCAGTAGCTTAGGGGGACCATTTAATGAGCAGTTCTTC
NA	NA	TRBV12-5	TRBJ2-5	CASGFEETQYF	TGTGCTAGTGGTTTCGAAGAGACCCAGTACTTC
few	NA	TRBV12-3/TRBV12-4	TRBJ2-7	CASSFNSEQYF	TGTGCCAGCAGTTTTAATAGCGAGCAGTACTTC
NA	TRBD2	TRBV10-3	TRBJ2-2	CAISEIDGTSGRIRTGELFF	TGTGCCATCAGTGAAATCGACGGGACTAGCGGGAGGATACGCACCGGGGAGCTGTTTTTT
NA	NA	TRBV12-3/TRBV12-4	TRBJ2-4	CASSLVEKKNIQYF	TGTGCCAGCAGTTTAGTAGAGAAAAAAAACATTCAGTACTTC
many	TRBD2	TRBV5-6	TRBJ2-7	CASSLLAGHGEQYF	TGTGCCAGCAGCTTGTTAGCGGGGCATGGCGAGCAGTACTTC